A single sample is the source of the 23 T cell receptor beta chains below, sequenced in a study of Graves' ophthalmopathy and Graves' hyperthyroidism. Amplification of TCR beta CDR3 regions used RNA transcripts. HTBI-primed RT-PCR formed the first round, and a multiplex PCR formed the second. TCRdb independently ran MiXCR on the multiplex PCR reads; one entry per CDR3 protein. The table records about 220,000 distinct CDR3 sequences, about 22% of them present only once. Sequenced sample: peripheral blood. The source is a woman between 50 and 59 years old with Graves' ophthalmopathy.

The chain has TRBV7-2 and TRBJ2-5; 7 positions match TRBD2. The germline V gene encodes CDR1 SGHTA and CDR2 FQGNSA. This CDR3 comprises 15 residues. V lost 5 bases to trimming and J lost 2 bases; unmatched junction nucleotides: 8. The CDR3 loop reads CASSTSGTAQETQYF. CDR3 coding DNA: TGTGCCAGCAGCACAAGCGGGACGGCTCAAGAGACCCAGTACTTC. Full variable domain (missing parts from reference TRBV7-2 and TRBJ2-5): GAGVSQSPSNKVTEKGKDVELRCDPISGHTALYWYRQSLGQGLEFLIYFQGNSAPDKSGLPSDRFSAERTGGSVSTLTIQRTQQEDSAVYLCASSTSGTAQETQYFGPGTRLLVL.

The genes are TRBV7-8 and TRBJ2-5; 14 bases are shared with TRBD2. Germline V gives CDR1 SGHVS, CDR2 FQNEAQ. This CDR3 is built from 16 residues. V gave up 0 bases and J gave up 4 bases; unmatched junction bases: 1. The CDR3 nucleotides are TGTGCCAGCAGCTTAGCGGGGACTAGCGGGAGAGAGACCCAGTACTTC. This encodes CASSLAGTSGRETQYF.

This clonotype was seen ten or more times. The chain employs TRBV14 and TRBJ2-4; 8 nucleotides match TRBD1. This CDR3 has 15 amino acids. With 4 bases clipped from V and 1 base from J, the junction kept 3 bases outside the gene matches. Germline lookup yields CDR1 SGHDN and CDR2 FVKESK. CDR3 sequence reads: CASSLRTGAKNIQYF. The CDR3 coding sequence is TGTGCCAGCAGCCTACGGACAGGGGCCAAAAACATTCAGTACTTC.

The V gene is TRBV7-3, the J gene TRBJ2-5; D possibly matches TRBD1 or TRBD2 (5 bases each). V dropped 5 bases and J dropped 1 base, with 17 bases sitting between them. CDR1 and CDR2 from the germline V gene are SGHTA and FQGTGA. This CDR3 is 16 amino acids long. Written as DNA, the CDR3 is TGTGCCAGCAGCGAGGGACCCGACCAACCCCAAGAGACCCAGTACTTC. Translation gives CASSEGPDQPQETQYF.

This clonotype has ten or more counts. The V gene is TRBV27, the J gene TRBJ2-7; TRBD1 matches 9 bases. This CDR3 contains 13 residues. V trimming: 7 bases; J trimming: 7 bases; junction bases outside the gene matches: 8. Germline CDR1 reads MNHEY; CDR2 reads SMNVEV (reference sequence). The CDR3: CASKPTGGREQYF. The DNA of the CDR3 is TGTGCCAGCAAGCCCACAGGGGGCCGGGAGCAGTACTTC.

As concerns this clonotype: A clone one base away is much larger, so this may be a read error. V and J are TRBV5-1 and TRBJ2-5, with 10 positions matching TRBD1. V lost 4 bases to trimming and J lost 5 bases; unmatched junction nucleotides: 11. Germline V gives CDR1 SGHRS, CDR2 YFSETQ. The CDR3 has 16 amino acids. CDR3 in DNA: TGCGCCAGCAGCCCTACCGAGACAGGGGGCGCGGAGACCCAGTACTTC. Translating it yields CASSPTETGGAETQYF.

V is TRBV6-2 or TRBV6-3 and J is TRBJ1-1, with 10 positions matching TRBD1. With V trimmed by 8 bases and J by 5 bases, 26 bases remained unmatched. The CDR3 has 20 residues. Germline lookup yields CDR1 MNHEY and CDR2 SVGEGT. The CDR3 region is CASPPRPPGQGLGGSTEAFF. Written as DNA, the CDR3 is TGTGCCAGCCCCCCCCGACCCCCGGGACAGGGGTTAGGTGGCTCGACTGAAGCTTTCTTT.

For this clonotype: A read error is possible here, since a much larger clone lies one base away. The V and J genes are TRBV28 and TRBJ2-7, with D hard to call. Germline-derived CDR1 and CDR2 are MDHEN and SYDVKM. This CDR3 region has 15 residues. The CDR3 here is CVSSFLVSLLSEQYF. The CDR3 region has the DNA TGTGTCAGCAGTTTTCTAGTCTCTCTACTTTCCGAGCAGTACTTC.

This clonotype was detected only a few times. The CDR3 nucleotides read TGTGCCAGCAGCCAGTTCGCGGGGGGCTCTGGGGCCAACGTCCTGACTTTC. Translating gives CASSQFAGGSGANVLTF. V usage is TRBV7-3 and J usage is TRBJ2-6; 8 nucleotides match TRBD2. Germline lookup yields CDR1 SGHTA and CDR2 FQGTGA. This CDR3 is 17 amino acids long. V shed 5 bases, J shed 0 bases, and the junction held 6 bases outside the gene matches.

This clonotype occurred many times. The chain combines TRBV25-1 with TRBJ2-5; no firm D call. Deletions cut 4 bases from V and 3 bases from J, with 12 bases between. This CDR3 has 14 amino acids. In germline, CDR1 is MGHDK, CDR2 SYGVNS. CDR3 in DNA: TGTGCCAGCAGTGCGGACGCTATGAAAGAGACCCAGTACTTC. This translates into CASSADAMKETQYF.

This clonotype was observed a single time. Relative to the germline gene, one junction end is altered; a read error may explain this. The chain has TRBV14 and TRBJ2-5, with a possible D match to TRBD2 (5 bases). CDR1 is SGHDN, CDR2 FVKESK, per germline. The CDR3 has 13 residues. In DNA, the CDR3 is TGTGCCAGTAGCCTTCCAGCGGAAGAGACCCAGTACTTC. Protein product: CASSLPAEETQYF.

With respect to this clonotype: A much larger clone sits a single nucleotide away, making a read error possible. The chain combines TRBV9 with TRBJ2-2; D may be TRBD2 (6 bases). Germline V CDR1 and CDR2: SGDLS, YYNGEE. The length of the CDR3 is 16 residues. In nucleotides, the CDR3 is TGTGCCATCAGCGTAGGTGTAGGGAGGAGTACCGGGGAGCTGTTTTTT. This translates into CAISVGVGRSTGELFF.

The table lists this clonotype with many counts. The rearrangement links TRBV28 to TRBJ2-5; D is unresolved. Looked up from germline, CDR1 is MDHEN and CDR2 is SYDVKM. This CDR3 comprises 13 residues. Trimming stripped 2 bases from V and 6 bases from J, with 10 bases between. The CDR3 DNA reads TGTGCCAGCAGTTTACCCCCTTTGAAGACCCAGTACTTC. It is translated as CASSLPPLKTQYF. The variable domain in full, completed from reference TRBV28 and TRBJ2-5, reads DVKVTQSSRYLVKRTGEKVFLECVQDMDHENMFWYRQDPGLGLRLIYFSYDVKMKEKGDIPEGYSVSREKKERFSLILESASTNQTSMYLCASSLPPLKTQYFGPGTRLLVL.

This clonotype was counted many times. The chain links TRBV2 to TRBJ1-5, with TRBD1 as a possible D gene (6 bases). Germline lookup yields CDR1 SNHLY and CDR2 FYNNEI. V lost 3 bases, J lost 5 bases, and 11 bases lay in between. This CDR3 contains 14 residues. The CDR3 region has the DNA TGTGCCAGCAGTGAGGAAGGGGGGCATCAGCCCCAGCATTTT. Its translation is CASSEEGGHQPQHF.

This clonotype has at least ten counts. The chain combines TRBV4-1 with TRBJ1-6; TRBD1 is a possible D gene (5 bases). V was cut by 1 base and J by 7 bases, with 14 bases left in between. CDR3 length: 16 amino acids. From germline, CDR1 is MGHRA and CDR2 YSYEKL. CDR3 DNA: TGCGCCAGCAGCCAAGTAGTGGGACTGCAGAATTCACCCCTCCACTTT. Encoded protein: CASSQVVGLQNSPLHF.

This clonotype was observed a few times. This chain joins TRBV6-5 and TRBJ1-1; D is undetermined. The CDR3 runs 14 residues. Trimming removed 2 bases at V and 8 bases at J, with 15 bases between. The germline V gene has CDR1 MNHEY and CDR2 SVGAGI. The CDR3 DNA reads as TGTGCCAGCAGTTACCTAAGTTCGGACCCAGAAGCTTTCTTT. This translates into CASSYLSSDPEAFF.

V usage is TRBV27 and J usage is TRBJ2-7, with D possibly being TRBD2 (5 bases). CDR1 is MNHEY and CDR2 is SMNVEV in the germline V gene (reference sequence). Trimming took 4 bases from V and 5 from J, leaving 12 bases between them. This CDR3 has 13 residues. The CDR3, as DNA: TGTGCCAGCAGTTATACAGAGGGCAACGAGCAGTACTTC. Amino acid sequence: CASSYTEGNEQYF.

This clonotype was recorded at least ten times. The V call is TRBV5-1, the J call TRBJ1-1; 9 nucleotides align to TRBD1. The junction had 9 bases not matched to a gene; V was cut back by 4 bases and J by 5 bases. There are 15 residues in the CDR3. Germline V lookup: CDR1 SGHRS, CDR2 YFSETQ. CDR3 residues: CASSRTGTGWTEAFF. CDR3 nucleotides: TGCGCCAGCAGCAGAACCGGGACAGGGTGGACTGAAGCTTTCTTT.

This clonotype was observed many times. The gene calls are TRBV12-3 or TRBV12-4 and TRBJ2-2, with D unresolved. There are 13 residues in the CDR3. The ends were cut back, 7 bases at V and 10 bases at J, with 16 bases in the middle. As DNA, the CDR3 is TGTGCCAGCAAATGGAATCACCGTGAGGAGCTGTTTTTT. Its protein product is CASKWNHREELFF.

This clonotype was found many times. CDR3 amino acids: CASSGGTGYYEQYF. In DNA, the CDR3 is TGCGCCAGCAGCGGGGGGACAGGCTACTACGAGCAGTACTTC. The chain carries TRBV5-1 and TRBJ2-7; 8 bases are shared with TRBD1. The V gene end was trimmed by 4 bases and the J gene end by 3 bases; junction bases not matched to a gene: 6. The CDR3 contains 14 residues. The germline V gene has CDR1 SGHRS and CDR2 YFSETQ. Complete variable domain (other parts from reference TRBV5-1 and TRBJ2-7): KAGVTQTPRYLIKTRGQQVTLSCSPISGHRSVSWYQQTPGQGLQFLFEYFSETQRNKGNFPGRFSGRQFSNSRSEMNVSTLELGDSALYLCASSGGTGYYEQYFGPGTRLTVT.

This clonotype was observed many times. The chain combines TRBV20-1 with TRBJ2-7; 9 bases line up with TRBD1. The germline CDR1 and CDR2 sequences are DFQATT and SNEGSKA (reference sequence). This CDR3 spans 15 amino acids. V lost 0 bases to trimming and J lost 3 bases; unmatched junction nucleotides: 6. Here the CDR3 reads CSARDLGTGNYEQYF. The CDR3 DNA reads as TGCAGTGCTAGAGATCTAGGGACAGGGAACTACGAGCAGTACTTC.

At least ten counts were recorded for this clonotype. The rearrangement links TRBV20-1 to TRBJ2-7, with TRBD2 matching 14 bases. V shed 6 bases and J 6 bases; nucleotides not matched to a gene: 7. CDR1 is DFQATT and CDR2 is SNEGSKA in the germline V gene (reference sequence). The CDR3 has 14 residues. This chain's CDR3 is CSAQGTSGRSEQYF. The CDR3 DNA is TGCAGTGCCCAAGGGACTAGCGGGAGAAGCGAGCAGTACTTC.

This clonotype was seen at least ten times. The V and J genes are TRBV5-1 and TRBJ1-5; D gene uncertain. Germline V lookup: CDR1 SGHRS, CDR2 YFSETQ. CDR3 size: 12 residues. The V gene lost 0 bases and the J gene lost 7 bases, with 5 bases spanning the gap. The CDR3 DNA reads as TGCGCCAGCAGCTTGGAGGGACAGCCCCAGCATTTT. Its translation is CASSLEGQPQHF. The full variable domain, rest sourced from reference TRBV5-1 and TRBJ1-5, is KAGVTQTPRYLIKTRGQQVTLSCSPISGHRSVSWYQQTPGQGLQFLFEYFSETQRNKGNFPGRFSGRQFSNSRSEMNVSTLELGDSALYLCASSLEGQPQHFGDGTRLSIL.